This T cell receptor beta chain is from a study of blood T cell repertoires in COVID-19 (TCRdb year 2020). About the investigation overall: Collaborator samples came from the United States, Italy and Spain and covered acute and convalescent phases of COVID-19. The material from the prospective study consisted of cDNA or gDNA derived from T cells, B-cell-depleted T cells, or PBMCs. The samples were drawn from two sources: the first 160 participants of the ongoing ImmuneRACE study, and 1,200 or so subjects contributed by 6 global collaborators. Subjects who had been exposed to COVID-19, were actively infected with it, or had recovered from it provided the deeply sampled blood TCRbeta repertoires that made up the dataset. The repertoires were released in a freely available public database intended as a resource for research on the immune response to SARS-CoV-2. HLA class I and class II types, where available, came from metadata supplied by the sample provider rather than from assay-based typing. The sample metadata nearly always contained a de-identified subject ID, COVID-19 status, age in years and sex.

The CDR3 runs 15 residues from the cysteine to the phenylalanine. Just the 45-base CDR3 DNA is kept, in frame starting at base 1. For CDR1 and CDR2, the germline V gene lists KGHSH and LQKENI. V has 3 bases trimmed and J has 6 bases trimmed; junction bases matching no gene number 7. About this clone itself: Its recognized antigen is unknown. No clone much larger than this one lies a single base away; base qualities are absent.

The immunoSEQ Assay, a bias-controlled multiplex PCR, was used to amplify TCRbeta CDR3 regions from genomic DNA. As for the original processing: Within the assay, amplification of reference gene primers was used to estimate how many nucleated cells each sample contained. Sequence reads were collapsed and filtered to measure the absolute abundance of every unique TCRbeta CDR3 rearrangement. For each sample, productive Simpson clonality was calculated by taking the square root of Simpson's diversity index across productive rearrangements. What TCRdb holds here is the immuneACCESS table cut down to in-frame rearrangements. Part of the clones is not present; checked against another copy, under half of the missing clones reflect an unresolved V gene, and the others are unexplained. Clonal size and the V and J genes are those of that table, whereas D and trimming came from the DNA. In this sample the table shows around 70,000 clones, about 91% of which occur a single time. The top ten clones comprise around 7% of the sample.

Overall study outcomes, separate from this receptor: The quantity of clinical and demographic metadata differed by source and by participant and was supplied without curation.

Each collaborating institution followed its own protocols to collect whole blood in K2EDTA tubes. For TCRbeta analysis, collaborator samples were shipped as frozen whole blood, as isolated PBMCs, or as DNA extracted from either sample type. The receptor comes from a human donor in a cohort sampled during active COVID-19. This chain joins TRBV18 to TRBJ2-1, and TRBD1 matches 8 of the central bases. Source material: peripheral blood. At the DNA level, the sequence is TGTGCCAGCTCACCCCCGGAGACAGGGGCCAATGAGCAGTTCTTC. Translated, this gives CASSPPETGANEQFF.